The rows below give T cell receptor beta chains drawn from one sample of a study of Graves' ophthalmopathy and Graves' hyperthyroidism. TCRdb itself ran the multiplex PCR reads through MiXCR, one entry per CDR3 protein. The repertoire holds fewer than 650,000 distinct CDR3 sequences, with 22% as singletons. Specimen: peripheral blood. All receptors derive from a young woman with stable Graves' hyperthyroidism. Some clones in this sample may be carry-over from other donors' samples. Both conserved end residues are part of each CDR3. A D gene is named only where the DNA matches it firmly. Clone size, where shown, is once, few, many, or a class for clones that have expanded.

TGTGCCAGCAGTGAACTAGGAAAAAACACCGGGGAGCTGTTTTTT	CASSELGKNTGELFF	NA	NA	TRBV6-1	TRBJ2-2
TGTGCCAGCAGTCAGGGTTTGATCGTAAATTCACCCCTCCACTTT	CASSQGLIVNSPLHF	NA	many	TRBV27	TRBJ1-6
TGTGCCAGCAGCGTAGTAGGTCAGGGAGGCTCTGAAGCTTTCTTT	CASSVVGQGGSEAFF	NA	many	TRBV9	TRBJ1-1
TGTGCCAGCAGCTGCGCAATCCCACTCCGACAGTCCTTTTCTGGAAACACCATATATTTT	CASSCAIPLRQSFSGNTIYF	NA	NA	TRBV7-2	TRBJ1-3
TGTGCCAGCAGACCCGGGACAAAGAACACTGAAGCTTTCTTT	CASRPGTKNTEAFF	NA	many	TRBV7-2	TRBJ1-1
TGTGCCAGCAGTTACGAGGGGACAGGGGGCTATAATTCACCCCTCCACTTT	CASSYEGTGGYNSPLHF	TRBD1	NA	TRBV6-5	TRBJ1-6
TGTGCCAGCAGTTTAGCGGCGTCTGGGGCCAACGTCCTGACTTTC	CASSLAASGANVLTF	NA	many	TRBV12-3/TRBV12-4	TRBJ2-6
TGTGCCACCAGCAGGGGACAGGGGGTTTCACCCCTCCACTTT	CATSRGQGVSPLHF	TRBD1	many	TRBV15	TRBJ1-6
TGCAGCGTTGAAGGGAGGGACAGAGCAAGTTACACCTTC	CSVEGRDRASYTF	TRBD1	many	TRBV29-1	TRBJ1-2
TGTGCCAGCAGCCCTGGAGGGACCGGGGCCCTCCACTTT	CASSPGGTGALHF	NA	many	TRBV6-1	TRBJ1-6
TGCAGCGTTGAAGCCTTTACAGGGAACGGGCGCTATGGCTACACCTTC	CSVEAFTGNGRYGYTF	NA	many	TRBV29-1	TRBJ1-2
TGTGCCAGCAGCTTAGATCGGGCTTCCTATGGCTACACCTTC	CASSLDRASYGYTF	NA	many	TRBV7-2	TRBJ1-2
TGTGCCAGCCGAACAGGGCTCGAGGGGACTGAAGCTTTCTTT	CASRTGLEGTEAFF	NA	many	TRBV12-3/TRBV12-4	TRBJ1-1
TGTGCCAGCAGTTTTCGCGGGAGGGCCCACGAGCAGTACTTC	CASSFRGRAHEQYF	TRBD2	many	TRBV6-2/TRBV6-3	TRBJ2-7
TGTGCCAGTAGTAATGGGGGACGGCTCATGAACACTGAAGCTTTCTTT	CASSNGGRLMNTEAFF	NA	NA	TRBV19	TRBJ1-1
TGTGCCAGCAGCTTAGAAGCGCGGGGGGGCCAAGAGACCCAGTACTTC	CASSLEARGGQETQYF	TRBD2	many	TRBV7-3	TRBJ2-5
TGTGCCAGCAGCGCCAGGGGGCTTTCCTACGAGCAGTACTTC	CASSARGLSYEQYF	TRBD1	NA	TRBV6-1	TRBJ2-7
TGTGCCAGCAGCTTTGGGGAAAACATTCAGTACTTC	CASSFGENIQYF	NA	many	TRBV11-2	TRBJ2-4
TGCGCCAGCAGCTCGTCGACAGGATCCAAAAACATTCAGTACTTC	CASSSSTGSKNIQYF	NA	NA	TRBV5-1	TRBJ2-4
TGCGCCAGCAGTGAAGGGGTTCAGCCCCAGCATTTT	CASSEGVQPQHF	NA	many	TRBV10-1	TRBJ1-5
TGTGCCATCAGTACATCCTCAGGGGTGAACACTGAAGCTTTCTTT	CAISTSSGVNTEAFF	NA	few	TRBV10-3	TRBJ1-1
TGTGCCAGCAGTTACCCGGGACAGGGCACTGATGGCTACACCTTC	CASSYPGQGTDGYTF	TRBD1	NA	TRBV6-2/TRBV6-3	TRBJ1-2
TGCAGTGCTAGAGGCAACGTGGGGAAAGCTGAAGCTTTCTTT	CSARGNVGKAEAFF	NA	few	TRBV20-1	TRBJ1-1
TGCGCCAGCAGCTTGGCAGGGGAAGTAGTTGGGTATGGCTACACCTTC	CASSLAGEVVGYGYTF	NA	many	TRBV5-1	TRBJ1-2
TGCAGTGCCCGGACAGGGGGAGGGGAGACCCAGTACTTC	CSARTGGGETQYF	TRBD1	many	TRBV20-1	TRBJ2-5
TGCAGTGCCCTGGACAGGGGGGGAAACATTCAGTACTTC	CSALDRGGNIQYF	TRBD1	few	TRBV20-1	TRBJ2-4
TGTGCCAGCAGTTTAGGACTCAGTAACTATGGCTACACCTTC	CASSLGLSNYGYTF	NA	NA	TRBV12-3/TRBV12-4	TRBJ1-2
TGTGCCAGCAGCTCCTCGACAGCCTCCTACGAGCAGTACTTC	CASSSSTASYEQYF	NA	many	TRBV7-6	TRBJ2-7
TGTGCCAGCAGTTTAGAGGGGGCGGTGGAGACCCAGTACTTC	CASSLEGAVETQYF	TRBD1	many	TRBV12-3/TRBV12-4	TRBJ2-5
TGTGCCAGCAGTTGGACTAGCGGGGCCTACGAGCAGTACTTC	CASSWTSGAYEQYF	TRBD2	many	TRBV2	TRBJ2-7
TGTGCCAGCAGTTCAAACCCGTCTCGAGCGGGAGGGGAGACCCAGTACTTC	CASSSNPSRAGGETQYF	TRBD2	many	TRBV12-3/TRBV12-4	TRBJ2-5
TGTGCCAGTTTTCCCAATGGGGGAACTGAAGCTTTCTTT	CASFPNGGTEAFF	NA	NA	TRBV6-4	TRBJ1-1
TGTGCCTGGAGAGCGGGATGGAACACCGGGGAGCTGTTTTTT	CAWRAGWNTGELFF	TRBD2	NA	TRBV30	TRBJ2-2